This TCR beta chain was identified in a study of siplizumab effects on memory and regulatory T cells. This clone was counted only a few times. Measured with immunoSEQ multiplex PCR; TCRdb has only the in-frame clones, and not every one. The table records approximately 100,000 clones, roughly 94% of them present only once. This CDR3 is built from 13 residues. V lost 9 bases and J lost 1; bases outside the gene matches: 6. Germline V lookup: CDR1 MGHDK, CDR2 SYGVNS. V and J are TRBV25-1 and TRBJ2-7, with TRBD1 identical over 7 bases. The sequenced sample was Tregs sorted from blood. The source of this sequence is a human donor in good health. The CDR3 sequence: CASCPGQSYEQYF. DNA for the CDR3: TGTGCCAGTTGCCCGGGACAGTCCTACGAGCAGTACTTC.